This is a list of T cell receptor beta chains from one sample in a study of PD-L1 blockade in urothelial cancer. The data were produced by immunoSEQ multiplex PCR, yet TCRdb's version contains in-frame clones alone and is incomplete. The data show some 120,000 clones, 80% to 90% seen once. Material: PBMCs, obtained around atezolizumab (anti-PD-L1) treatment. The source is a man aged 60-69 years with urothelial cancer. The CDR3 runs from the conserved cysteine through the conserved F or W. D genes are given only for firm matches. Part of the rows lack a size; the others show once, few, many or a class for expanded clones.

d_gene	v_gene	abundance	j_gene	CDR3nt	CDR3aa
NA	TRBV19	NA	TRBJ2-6	TGTGCCAGTAGTATAGGGACAGAAGGGGCCAACGTCCTGACTTTC	CASSIGTEGANVLTF
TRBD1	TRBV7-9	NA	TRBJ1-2	TGTGCCAGCAGCTCCGCTACGGGACAGGCGATCTATGGCTACACCTTC	CASSSATGQAIYGYTF
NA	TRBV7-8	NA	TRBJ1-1	TGTGCCCTTTCTCGGGTGAACGAAAACACTGAAGCTTTCTTT	CALSRVNENTEAFF
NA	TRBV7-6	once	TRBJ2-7	TGTGCCAGCAGCTTTAACGGTCTGCACGAGCAGTACTTC	CASSFNGLHEQYF
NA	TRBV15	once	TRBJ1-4	TGTGCCACCAGCAGGGGGACAAATGAAAAACTGTTTTTT	CATSRGTNEKLFF
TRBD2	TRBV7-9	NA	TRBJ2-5	TGTGCCAGCAGCCGGGGGGGCGGTCACCAAGAGACCCAGTACTTC	CASSRGGGHQETQYF
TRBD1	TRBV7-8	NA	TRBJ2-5	TGTGCCAGCAGCCTACAGGGGGCAGGAGAGACCCAGTACTTC	CASSLQGAGETQYF
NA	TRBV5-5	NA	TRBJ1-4	TGTGCCAGCAGCCTACTGGGCCAACAAGGTGAAAAACTGTTTTTT	CASSLLGQQGEKLFF
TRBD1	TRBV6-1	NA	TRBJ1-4	TGTGCCAGCAGCGCCCCGGCAGGGGGCGAAAAACTGTTTTTT	CASSAPAGGEKLFF
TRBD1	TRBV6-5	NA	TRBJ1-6	TGTGCCAGCAGTAACGCCGGGACAGGGCGACCACCCCTCCACTTT	CASSNAGTGRPPLHF
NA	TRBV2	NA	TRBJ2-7	TGTGCCAGCACCCCGGAGGGCGTAGCGGTCTACGAGCAGTACTTC	CASTPEGVAVYEQYF
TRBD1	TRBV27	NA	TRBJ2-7	TGTGCCAGCAGCCGACGGACAGGGCAAAACGAGCAGTACTTC	CASSRRTGQNEQYF
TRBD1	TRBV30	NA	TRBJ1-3	TGTGCCTGGGGCAGGGACAGCAACTCTGGAAACACCATATATTTT	CAWGRDSNSGNTIYF
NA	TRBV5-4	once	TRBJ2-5	TGTGCCAGCAGCTTGGAGGGGGGGGAGACCCAGTACTTC	CASSLEGGETQYF
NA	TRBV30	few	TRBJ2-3	TGTGCCTGGAGTAGCGGGTCTAGCACAGATACGCAGTATTTT	CAWSSGSSTDTQYF
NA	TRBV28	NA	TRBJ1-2	TGTGCCAGCAGTATCCCCGGGAGAGGAGGTGGCTACACCTTC	CASSIPGRGGGYTF
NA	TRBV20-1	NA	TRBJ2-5	TGCAGTGCTAGGACAGCAGAGACCCAGTACTTC	CSARTAETQYF